This T cell receptor (beta chain) was captured in a study of blood T cells in healthy people across ages (dated by TCRdb to the mid-2010s). About the study as a whole: In model experiments, roughly one uniquely barcoded TCR beta cDNA molecule per two T cells was captured by template switching. Four age groups were formed from the donors: young (average roughly 15 years), middle-aged (roughly 38), aged (about 62) and long-lived (around 80). To avoid experimental bias, donors of different ages were spread randomly across the sequencing lanes. The study analyzed two additional independent replicas of 1 million unique cDNA reads from the same blood draw for two donors, one aged 18 to 29 and one aged 80 or older. Age-related changes in TCR beta repertoire diversity were measured in the study by deep sequencing normalized with unique cDNA molecular identifiers.

Systemically healthy Caucasian individuals from Russia, approximately 39 in total and aged about 6 to 95 years, were included as donors. Each donor gave ten milliliters of peripheral blood, collected into EDTA-treated Vacutainer tubes. PBMCs were isolated by Ficoll-Paque density-gradient centrifugation, with at least 6 million obtained per sample. Total RNA, at least 5 micrograms per sample, was extracted from PBMCs with Trizol reagent. For every donor, an aliquot of PBMCs went through flow cytometry to measure the percentages of naive CD45RAhigh/CD27high T cells. Libraries were prepared through 5' RACE. The reads were generated on an Illumina HiSeq 2500. A second about 6 to 11 cycle PCR used a sample-barcoded 5' primer and a J-beta primer mix. A unique molecular identifier was introduced onto each TCR beta cDNA molecule by a template-switch 5' adaptor carrying 12 random nucleotides. At least 3 million CDR3-containing paired-end reads were obtained from each sample. All of the RNA was converted into first-strand cDNA using the Mint cDNA synthesis kit, with a TRBC-specific oligonucleotide serving as the primer. Following uracil-DNA glycosylase treatment, a first 18-cycle PCR with universal primers M1SS and BC2_uni_R was performed on all cDNA. The authors' pipeline ran thus. For normalization, 1 million high-quality reads, each with a distinct molecular identifier, were randomly selected from each sample. Instead of being binned into consensus sequences, reads that shared molecular identifiers were thrown out. MiTCR, run with a Q25 quality threshold and the strictest error-elimination algorithm, handled CDR3 identification, clonotype clustering and error correction. Lower-bound total TCR beta diversity was estimated with a nonparametric unseen species model using Euler transformation. TCRdb reanalyzed the raw reads on its own, using fastp at Q25 for trimming and MiXCR for clone calling, and kept in-frame beta chains. Each CDR3 protein appears once, grouped with its most common genes and DNA. The V and J calls come from TCRdb's annotation, not from the publication. For this sample the table gives 700,000 to 850,000 distinct CDR3 sequences, of which about 55% were detected only once. Clones ranked in the top ten supply around 41% of the sample.

Points the paper makes about the study in general: Estimates of total diversity based on one million sequenced T cells were regarded as lower bounds and as underestimates. Observed TCR beta diversity correlated strongly with the percentage of naive T cells measured by flow cytometry. As age increased, observed TCR beta diversity per million T cells dropped in a roughly linear way, and a significant reduction was already evident by age roughly 40. Compared with the aged group, the long-lived group had more naive CD4+ T cells, fewer expanded clones and increased TCR diversity, a pattern suggesting age selection. The CMV infection status of donors was not known, potentially confounding age-related changes in expanded clonotypes. Since profiling was done on bulk unsorted PBMCs, naive and antigen-experienced compartments could not be conclusively compared.

As to this clonotype: Its target antigen remains unknown. No base-level quality is on record; no much larger clone is a single base apart.

The sequenced sample was blood. The source is an elderly man in good health.

The nucleotide sequence reads as follows: TGTGCCAGCATTAAGGGATTTACCTACGAGCAGTACTTC. This yields the protein CASIKGFTYEQYF. The chain is encoded by TRBV6-6 joined to TRBJ2-7, with the identity of the D gene unclear. The CDR3, cysteine through phenylalanine, is 13 amino acids long. Just the 39-base CDR3 DNA is kept, in frame starting at base 1. For CDR1 and CDR2, the germline V gene (reference sequence) lists MNHNY and SVGAGI. Cut back by 7 bases and 2 bases, the V and J ends lie 12 bases apart.